This paragraph covers one T cell receptor beta chain sequence. The CDR3 spans 16 residues. V was pared by 0 bases and J by 0 bases, with 3 bases of the junction left unmatched. The germline CDR1 and CDR2 sequences are WSHSY and SAAADI. The table came from immunoSEQ multiplex PCR; TCRdb's copy has only in-frame clones and leaves some out. The repertoire holds fewer than 700,000 clones, with approximately 90% as singletons. The data derive from a study of shared T cell receptors in the human thymus. The same sample was also used in a study of human thymus T cells.

The receptor comes from a boy in the first two years of life with a congenital heart defect. The chain couples TRBV10-2 to TRBJ2-3; 7 nucleotides agree with TRBD2. Sequencing input: thymocytes. The CDR3 reads CASSESGLTSTDTQYF. The CDR3 DNA follows: TGCGCCAGCAGTGAGTCGGGACTAACAAGCACAGATACGCAGTATTTT.